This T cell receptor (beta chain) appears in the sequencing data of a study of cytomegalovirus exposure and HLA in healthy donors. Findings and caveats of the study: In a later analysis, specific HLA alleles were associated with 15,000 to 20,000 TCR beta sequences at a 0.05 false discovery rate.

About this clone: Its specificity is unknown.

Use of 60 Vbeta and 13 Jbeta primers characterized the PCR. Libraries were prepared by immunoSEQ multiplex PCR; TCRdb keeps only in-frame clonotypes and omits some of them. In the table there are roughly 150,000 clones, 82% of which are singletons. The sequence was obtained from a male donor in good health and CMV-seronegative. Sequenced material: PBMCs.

The CDR3 protein is CASRGTVATGELFF. Here the CDR3 DNA reads TGTGCCAGCAGAGGGACAGTGGCCACCGGGGAGCTGTTTTTT. This chain links TRBV6-4 with TRBJ2-2; 7 positions match TRBD1. This CDR3 is 14 amino acids long. The germline gives CDR1 MRHNA, CDR2 SNTAGT. With V trimmed by 6 bases and J by 4 bases, 5 bases remained unmatched.